The T cell receptor beta chain under discussion was sequenced for a study of T-cell reconstitution after alpha-beta-depleted transplantation in children. This clonotype was seen at least ten times. CDR3 size: 14 residues. Germline CDR1 reads DFQATT; CDR2 reads SNEGSKA (reference sequence). Trimming cost V 6 bases and J 1 base, with 14 bases left between them. Unique molecular identifiers were built into the TCRbeta library. TCRdb fed the PCR reads into MiXCR, producing one record per CDR3 protein. The table shows under 300,000 distinct CDR3 sequences, with 7.5% to 10% occurring only once. The input for sequencing was PBMCs from the stem cell graft donor, taken from the stem cell graft. The receptor's source is a human donor who donated a stem cell graft to a child with SCID. The rearrangement uses TRBV20-1 and TRBJ2-3; possible D gene TRBD2, 7 bases. The CDR3 reads CSAPRGAGTDTQYF. The CDR3 nucleotides are TGCAGTGCCCCCCGGGGGGCCGGCACAGATACGCAGTATTTT.